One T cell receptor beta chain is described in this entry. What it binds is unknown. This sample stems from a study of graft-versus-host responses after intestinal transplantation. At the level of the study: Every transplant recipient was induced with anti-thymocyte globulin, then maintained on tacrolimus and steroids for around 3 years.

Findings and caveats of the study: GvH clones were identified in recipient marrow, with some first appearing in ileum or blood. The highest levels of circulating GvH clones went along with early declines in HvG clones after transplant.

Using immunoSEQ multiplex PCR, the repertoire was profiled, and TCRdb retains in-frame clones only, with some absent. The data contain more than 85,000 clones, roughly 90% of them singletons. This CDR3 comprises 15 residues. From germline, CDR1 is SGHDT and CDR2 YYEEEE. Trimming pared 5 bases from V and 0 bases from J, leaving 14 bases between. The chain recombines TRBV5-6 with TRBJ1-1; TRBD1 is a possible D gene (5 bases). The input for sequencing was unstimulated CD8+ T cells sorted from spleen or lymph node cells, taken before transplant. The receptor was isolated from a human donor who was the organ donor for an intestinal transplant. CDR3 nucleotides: TGTGCCAGCAGTGGGGGGTGGGGGGTGAACACTGAAGCTTTCTTT. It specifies CASSGGWGVNTEAFF. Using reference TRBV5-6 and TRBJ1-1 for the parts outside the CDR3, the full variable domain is DAGVTQSPTHLIKTRGQQVTLRCSPKSGHDTVSWYQQALGQGPQFIFQYYEEEERQRGNFPDRFSGHQFPNYSSELNVNALLLGDSALYLCASSGGWGVNTEAFFGQGTRLTVV.